This is a list of T cell receptor beta chains from one sample in a study of blood T cell repertoires in COVID-19. Data came from immunoSEQ multiplex PCR; TCRdb stores just in-frame clones and leaves some out. The table includes around 160,000 clones, roughly 84% detected once. Material: peripheral blood. The receptors here all came from a human donor in a cohort sampled during active COVID-19. The CDR3 runs from the conserved cysteine through the conserved F or W. The D gene is left open where the match is weak. Rows may omit the clone size; those that give it use once, few, many or a size class.

.,TRBJ2-1,TRBV12-5,few,CASGLLQGLPEQFF,TGTGCTAGTGGTTTGCTCCAGGGACTTCCTGAGCAGTTCTTC
.,TRBJ2-4,TRBV2,few,CASSEIGQGFNIQYF,TGTGCCAGCAGTGAAATAGGGCAGGGTTTTAACATTCAGTACTTC
TRBD1,TRBJ2-5,TRBV25-1,.,CASSEWTGAAETQYF,TGTGCCAGCAGTGAGTGGACAGGGGCGGCAGAGACCCAGTACTTC
.,TRBJ1-5,TRBV5-4,.,CASSPDGGSNQPQHF,TGTGCCAGCAGCCCGGATGGGGGGAGCAATCAGCCCCAGCATTTT
TRBD2,TRBJ2-2,TRBV29-1,few,CSVGTSVAGELFF,TGCAGCGTGGGGACTAGCGTGGCCGGGGAGCTGTTTTTT
.,TRBJ1-1,TRBV9,once,CASSLQGAGEEAFF,TGTGCCAGCAGCCTACAAGGGGCGGGGGAGGAAGCTTTCTTT
TRBD1,TRBJ2-7,TRBV27,.,CASSPARAGGRYEQYF,TGTGCCAGCAGCCCCGCCCGGGCAGGGGGCCGGTACGAGCAGTACTTC
TRBD2,TRBJ2-7,TRBV5-1,.,CASSYSGTSMYEQYF,TGCGCCAGCAGCTACTCCGGGACTAGCATGTACGAGCAGTACTTC
.,TRBJ2-7,TRBV29-1,.,CSVAFSTNTYEQYF,TGCAGCGTTGCCTTTAGTACGAATACCTACGAGCAGTACTTC
TRBD2,TRBJ2-5,TRBV9,.,CASSVGLAGAQETQYF,TGTGCCAGCAGCGTAGGGCTAGCGGGGGCCCAAGAGACCCAGTACTTC
TRBD1,TRBJ2-7,TRBV5-1,.,CASSLDGTEDSYEQYF,TGCGCCAGCAGCTTGGACGGGACAGAAGACTCCTACGAGCAGTACTTC
.,TRBJ1-4,TRBV19,.,CASSMKAGRDEKLFF,TGTGCCAGTAGTATGAAGGCAGGCCGAGATGAAAAACTGTTTTTT
TRBD2,TRBJ2-3,TRBV6-4,.,CASSVSAGGSSDTQYF,TGTGCCAGCAGTGTAAGCGCGGGGGGCTCCTCAGATACGCAGTATTTT
TRBD1,TRBJ1-2,TRBV28,.,CASSFGQGYGYTF,TGTGCCAGCAGTTTTGGACAGGGGTATGGCTACACCTTC
.,TRBJ1-6,TRBV7-3,.,CASSFRGGSYNSPLHF,TGTGCCAGCAGCTTTCGGGGGGGCTCCTATAATTCACCCCTCCACTTT
TRBD1,TRBJ1-4,TRBV5-1,.,CASSLPGQGDEKLFF,TGCGCCAGCAGCTTGCCGGGACAGGGAGATGAAAAACTGTTTTTT
.,TRBJ1-1,TRBV19,.,CASSMGPHTEAFF,TGTGCCAGTAGTATGGGGCCCCACACTGAAGCTTTCTTT
.,TRBJ2-1,TRBV7-2,few,CASSLSGSSYNEQFF,TGTGCCAGCAGCTTATCGGGGAGCTCCTACAATGAGCAGTTCTTC
TRBD1,TRBJ1-5,TRBV30,.,CAWTSGTGKQPQHF,TGTGCCTGGACTTCCGGGACAGGCAAGCAGCCCCAGCATTTT
TRBD1,TRBJ2-7,TRBV7-2,.,CASSSRARGYNEQYF,TGTGCCAGCAGCTCGAGGGCCAGGGGGTATAACGAGCAGTACTTC
.,TRBJ2-2,TRBV5-1,.,CASSLAQGTSTGELFF,TGCGCCAGCAGCTTAGCACAGGGGACTTCCACCGGGGAGCTGTTTTTT
TRBD2,TRBJ2-3,TRBV14,.,CASSKGLAGGQDTQYF,TGTGCCAGCAGCAAGGGACTAGCGGGGGGCCAAGATACGCAGTATTTT
.,TRBJ2-2,TRBV3-1/TRBV3-2,.,CASSESGGELFF,TGTGCCAGCAGCGAGTCCGGCGGGGAGCTGTTTTTT
.,TRBJ2-7,TRBV10-3,once,CAIRTASSYEQYF,TGTGCCATCAGGACGGCTAGCTCCTACGAGCAGTACTTC
.,TRBJ1-3,TRBV5-4,.,CASSSRNLSGNTIYF,TGTGCCAGCAGCTCCAGAAACCTCTCTGGAAACACCATATATTTT
TRBD1,TRBJ2-4,TRBV15,.,CATSRADGQGLAKNIQYF,TGTGCCACCAGCAGAGCGGATGGACAGGGCCTAGCCAAAAACATTCAGTACTTC
TRBD1,TRBJ1-6,TRBV5-5,once,CASSLAEGTVNSPLHF,TGTGCCAGCAGCTTGGCTGAGGGGACAGTTAATTCACCCCTCCACTTT
.,TRBJ2-1,TRBV15,.,CATSKRRGLDEQFF,TGTGCCACCAGCAAGAGGCGGGGGCTAGATGAGCAGTTCTTC
.,TRBJ1-2,TRBV5-4,once,CASSFPGRDGYTF,TGTGCCAGCAGCTTCCCGGGGAGAGATGGCTACACCTTC
.,TRBJ1-1,TRBV4-2,few,CASSQDPLVAARGAFF,TGTGCCAGCAGCCAAGACCCCCTTGTGGCTGCCCGGGGAGCTTTCTTT
.,TRBJ1-2,TRBV18,.,CASSPAATLTNYGYTF,TGTGCCAGCTCACCGGCCGCGACACTGACAAACTATGGCTACACCTTC
.,TRBJ1-4,TRBV2,.,CASSNPRATNEKLFF,TGTGCCAGCAGTAACCCACGGGCAACTAATGAAAAACTGTTTTTT
.,TRBJ1-4,TRBV10-3,.,CAISDGGAGGEKLFF,TGTGCCATCAGTGATGGTGGGGCGGGAGGTGAAAAACTGTTTTTT
.,TRBJ2-5,TRBV7-3,once,CASSPDPRETQYF,TGTGCCAGCAGCCCCGATCCCAGGGAGACCCAGTACTTC
.,TRBJ1-1,TRBV10-2,.,CASSEGGGEAFF,TGCGCCAGCAGTGAAGGTGGAGGTGAAGCTTTCTTT
TRBD1,TRBJ1-2,TRBV7-9,once,CASREGQGNYGYTF,TGTGCCAGCAGAGAGGGACAGGGAAACTATGGCTACACCTTC
TRBD1,TRBJ1-2,TRBV6-2/TRBV6-3,.,CASSRPTGGIRGYTF,TGTGCCAGCAGTCGTCCGACAGGGGGGATTCGGGGCTACACCTTC
.,TRBJ1-2,TRBV18,.,CASSPLGRDGGYTF,TGTGCCAGCTCACCCCTGGGCAGGGATGGCGGCTACACCTTC
.,TRBJ1-2,TRBV11-2,.,CASSLERVGGYTF,TGTGCCAGCAGCTTAGAGAGGGTTGGGGGCTACACCTTC
.,TRBJ2-7,TRBV6-6,.,CASSADYLDEQYF,TGTGCCAGCAGTGCGGACTATTTAGACGAGCAGTACTTC
.,TRBJ2-1,TRBV3-1/TRBV3-2,.,CASSQGLSNEQFF,TGTGCCAGCAGCCAAGGACTATCCAATGAGCAGTTCTTC
.,TRBJ1-4,TRBV7-8,.,CASSFSPQEKLFF,TGTGCCAGCAGCTTTTCACCCCAGGAAAAACTGTTTTTT
.,TRBJ1-1,TRBV29-1,.,CSVDVQGGNTEAFF,TGCAGCGTTGATGTCCAGGGCGGGAACACTGAAGCTTTCTTT
TRBD1,TRBJ2-7,TRBV4-1,.,CASSIETGKGEQYF,TGCGCCAGCAGCATCGAGACAGGGAAAGGCGAGCAGTACTTC
TRBD2,TRBJ2-2,TRBV19,.,CASSIRAGGPNTGELFF,TGTGCCAGTAGTATCAGAGCGGGGGGCCCCAACACCGGGGAGCTGTTTTTT
TRBD2,TRBJ2-2,TRBV7-9,.,CASSLAGLAGTGELFF,TGTGCCAGCAGCTTAGCGGGACTAGCGGGGACCGGGGAGCTGTTTTTT
TRBD2,TRBJ2-7,TRBV6-5,.,CASSLTSGTYEQYF,TGTGCCAGCAGTTTGACTAGCGGGACCTACGAGCAGTACTTC
.,TRBJ2-7,TRBV30,.,CAWKEGSGIGLLLMQYF,TGTGCCTGGAAGGAGGGCTCCGGAATCGGTCTTTTACTGATGCAGTACTTC
.,TRBJ1-4,TRBV20-1,.,CSGGPPEKLFF,TGCAGTGGGGGGCCGCCTGAAAAACTGTTTTTT
.,TRBJ1-1,TRBV6-2/TRBV6-3,.,CASSYSTGTLNTEAFF,TGTGCCAGCAGTTACTCGACCGGGACACTCAACACTGAAGCTTTCTTT
.,TRBJ1-5,TRBV15,.,CATSSTDQPQHF,TGTGCCACCAGCAGTACAGATCAGCCCCAGCATTTT
TRBD2,TRBJ2-1,TRBV9,.,CASSVVGRVGNEQFF,TGTGCCAGCAGCGTAGTAGGGAGGGTAGGGAATGAGCAGTTCTTC
TRBD1,TRBJ1-2,TRBV9,once,CASSDGQGQSGYTF,TGTGCCAGCAGCGACGGACAGGGGCAAAGTGGCTACACCTTC
TRBD1,TRBJ1-1,TRBV19,.,CASSLPTGVGTEAFF,TGTGCCAGTAGTTTACCGACAGGGGTGGGGACTGAAGCTTTCTTT
.,TRBJ2-3,TRBV2,once,CASSGGQTRGYTDTQYF,TGTGCCAGCAGTGGCGGCCAGACCCGGGGGTACACAGATACGCAGTATTTT
.,TRBJ2-1,TRBV7-9,.,CASTPARSNEQFF,TGTGCCAGCACCCCGGCTAGGAGCAATGAGCAGTTCTTC
.,TRBJ2-7,TRBV7-2,.,CASSYGGTYEQYF,TGTGCCAGCAGCTACGGAGGGACCTACGAGCAGTACTTC
.,TRBJ2-7,TRBV7-9,.,CASSNYLTGIEEQYF,TGTGCCAGCAGCAACTACCTAACAGGGATAGAGGAGCAGTACTTC